The 5 T cell receptor beta chains listed next were all sequenced from one sample in a study of vaccination and CD4 T cells after COVID-19. Sequencing of DNA taken from cultured CD4+ T cells relied on the Oncomine TCR Beta short-read assay. TCRdb recomputed calls from the PCR reads with MiXCR, one row per CDR3 protein. The sample yields 20,000 to 25,000 distinct CDR3 sequences, around half seen once. Antigen specificity for these receptors is unknown. As for treatment: approximately 9-day PBMC culture with coronavirus spike peptide pools or control peptides (ViraFEST assay). The sequencing sample was made of CD4+ T cells from blood, cultured in vitro. The source is a human donor who had recovered from COVID-19.

This sequence joins TRBV20-1 and TRBJ1-1; a weak D match, TRBD1 (6 bases). This CDR3 is built from 15 residues. CDR1 is DFQATT and CDR2 is SNEGSKA in the germline V gene (reference sequence). Trimming shortened V by 0 bases and J by 0 bases, and 11 bases separated the two germline ends. CDR3: CSARDHRALNTEAFF. In DNA, the CDR3 is TGCAGTGCTAGAGATCACAGGGCTCTGAACACTGAAGCTTTCTTT.

The V call is TRBV12-5, the J call TRBJ1-5; 11 nucleotides agree with TRBD1. CDR1 is LGHNT, CDR2 FRNRAP, per germline. V was pared by 7 bases and J by 7 bases, with 12 bases of the junction left unmatched. The CDR3 is 16 residues long. This CDR3 is CASASPDRGPRQPQHF. The CDR3 DNA follows: TGTGCTAGTGCCTCCCCGGACAGGGGGCCGCGACAGCCCCAGCATTTT.

V and J are TRBV10-3 and TRBJ1-2; D not resolved. The CDR3 sequence is 11 residues long. CDR1 is ENHRY and CDR2 is SYGVKD in the germline V gene. Trimming pared 3 bases from V and 6 bases from J, leaving 5 bases between. The DNA of the CDR3 is TGTGCCATCAGTGAAGGGAATGGCTACACCTTC. Amino acid sequence: CAISEGNGYTF.

The V and J genes are TRBV29-1 and TRBJ2-7, with D perhaps matching TRBD1 (5 bases). Germline assignment: CDR1 SQVTM and CDR2 ANQGSEA. There are 12 residues in the CDR3. V was pared by 3 bases and J by 4 bases, with 10 bases between. CDR3 DNA sequence: TGCAGCGTTGAGGGGCAGGCTTACGAGCAGTACTTC. It yields the protein CSVEGQAYEQYF.

The V and J genes are TRBV6-1 and TRBJ2-4; D gene unclear. This CDR3 contains 15 residues. Germline V lookup: CDR1 MNHNS, CDR2 SASEGT. Trimming removed 6 bases from V and 0 bases from J, with 12 bases in between. The CDR3 nucleotides are TGTGCCAGCAGCCCCATGTTGATAGCCAAAAACATTCAGTACTTC. It yields the protein CASSPMLIAKNIQYF.